Following are 32 T cell receptor beta chains from one sample sequenced in a study of T cell clonotyping in hematopoietic cell transplantation. Data came from immunoSEQ multiplex PCR; TCRdb stores just in-frame clones and leaves some out. Among approximately 39,000 clones listed, roughly 94% were seen once. Time point given: recipient sample about 28 days before transplant, after cytoreduction. Source: peripheral blood mononuclear cells, taken before stem cell transplant. The receptor source for this set is a man between 35 and 55 years old with chronic myeloid leukemia. Some clones in this sample may be carry-over from other donors' samples.

CDR3 in amino acids: CASTEAGPPYEQYF. CDR3 coding DNA: TGTGCCAGCACTGAGGCAGGCCCTCCCTACGAGCAGTACTTC. The V gene is TRBV6-5, the J gene TRBJ2-7, with no clear D. With 7 bases removed from V and 2 bases from J, the gap between germline ends came to 15 bases. The CDR3 is 14 residues long. Germline V gene sequence: CDR1 MNHEY, CDR2 SVGAGI.

J is TRBJ1-2 and V is TRBV4-3, with D maybe TRBD1 (5 bases). Trimming took 0 bases from V and 6 from J, leaving 23 bases between them. Germline V gene data show CDR1 as LGHNA and CDR2 as YSLEER. The CDR3 is 18 residues long. This CDR3 is CASSQDPDSGGGGNGYTF. The DNA for the CDR3 is TGCGCCAGCAGCCAAGATCCAGACTCCGGGGGGGGAGGTAATGGCTACACCTTC.

The genes are TRBV11-2 and TRBJ1-2, with 8 nucleotides matching TRBD1. The CDR3 has 15 amino acids. Trimming took 2 bases from V and 4 from J; bases not matched to a gene: 6. Germline V gene data show CDR1 as SGHAT and CDR2 as FQNNGV. CDR3 region: CASSLTGTGSYGYTF. As DNA, the CDR3 is TGTGCCAGCAGCTTAACCGGGACAGGCTCCTATGGCTACACCTTC.

The chain couples TRBV28 to TRBJ1-4, with 7 bases that match TRBD1. Unmatched junction bases numbered 7, after V lost 7 bases and J lost 5 bases. CDR1 and CDR2 from the germline V gene are MDHEN and SYDVKM. CDR3 size: 14 residues. CDR3 protein: CASTSQGDNEKLFF. Written as DNA, the CDR3 is TGTGCCAGCACCTCTCAGGGGGACAATGAAAAACTGTTTTTT.

In the case of this clone: Germline and junction disagree at one end, which may indicate a read error. The J gene is TRBJ2-6, the V gene TRBV2; 9 positions agree with TRBD1. The CDR3 is 20 residues long. The germline gives CDR1 SNHLY, CDR2 FYNNEI. The CDR3 DNA follows: TGTGCCAACAGTGAACGGTCGCCGGGACAGGGCCTCTCTGGGGCCAACGTCCTGACTTTC. It codes for CANSERSPGQGLSGANVLTF.

The chain employs TRBV5-1 and TRBJ1-1, with a weak D call TRBD1 (5 bases). V was trimmed by 5 bases and J by 1 base, leaving 9 bases between them. The germline V gene encodes CDR1 SGHRS and CDR2 YFSETQ. This CDR3 has 13 amino acids. CDR3 DNA: TGCGCCAGCAGTTTTACAGGGAACACTGAAGCTTTCTTT. Translating gives CASSFTGNTEAFF.

The genes are TRBV19 and TRBJ1-5, with TRBD1 identical over 7 bases. The germline V gene has CDR1 LNHDA and CDR2 SQIVND (reference sequence). The CDR3 consists of 15 residues. V trimming: 6 bases; J trimming: 1 base; junction bases outside the gene matches: 6. The CDR3 region has the DNA TGTGCCAGTAGCGATACAGGGGAGAGCAATCAGCCCCAGCATTTT. Residues: CASSDTGESNQPQHF.

The V gene is TRBV28, the J gene TRBJ1-2; the D gene is possibly TRBD1 (6 bases). The V end lost 6 bases, the J end lost 8 bases, and 16 bases lay between the germline ends. Germline CDR1 is MDHEN and CDR2 is SYDVKM. The CDR3 runs to 13 residues. CDR3 residues: CASSSPGHWGYTF. In DNA form, the CDR3 reads TGTGCCAGCAGCAGCCCGGGACATTGGGGCTACACCTTC.

The chain has TRBV6-5 and TRBJ1-3, with D tentatively TRBD1 (5 bases). The CDR3 extends over 15 amino acids. Germline lookup yields CDR1 MNHEY and CDR2 SVGAGI. Between the trimmed V and J ends, which lost 6 bases and 0 bases, there was a span of 12 bases. CDR3 amino acids: CASSPGGDSGNTIYF. The CDR3 DNA reads TGTGCCAGCAGCCCTGGGGGGGACTCTGGAAACACCATATATTTT.

This chain joins TRBV19 and TRBJ1-6, with D perhaps matching TRBD1 (5 bases). The CDR3 has 15 residues. The germline V gene has CDR1 LNHDA and CDR2 SQIVND (reference sequence). The V gene lost 5 bases and the J gene lost 5 bases, with 13 bases spanning the gap. CDR3 DNA: TGTGCCAGTAGTCGGACACAGAAAAATAATTCACCCCTCCACTTT. This encodes CASSRTQKNNSPLHF.

CDR3 DNA sequence: TGTGCCATCAGTGGGGGCGAACCTGGAAACACCATATATTTT. Its protein is CAISGGEPGNTIYF. This rearrangement joins TRBV10-3 to TRBJ1-3, with D perhaps TRBD1 (5 bases). Looked up from germline, CDR1 is ENHRY and CDR2 is SYGVKD. This CDR3 has 14 residues. V shed 4 bases and J shed 2 bases, with 9 bases lying between them.

This chain uses TRBV11-3 with TRBJ1-1, with a possible D match to TRBD1 (5 bases). Germline-derived CDR1 and CDR2 are SGHNT and YENEEA. This CDR3 spans 12 amino acids. The germline V and J ends were trimmed by 4 bases and 3 bases, with 6 bases remaining between them. The CDR3 DNA follows: TGTGCCAGCAGCTGGGGGGACACTGAAGCTTTCTTT. Protein: CASSWGDTEAFF.

The rearrangement uses TRBV28 and TRBJ1-2; no reliable D call. Trimming stripped 9 bases from V and 6 bases from J, with 20 bases between. This CDR3 contains 14 residues. Germline V gene sequence: CDR1 MDHEN, CDR2 SYDVKM. The DNA of the CDR3 is TGTGCCAGTCGCACCTGGCTACCGCGCGATGGCTACACCTTC. It specifies CASRTWLPRDGYTF.

On this clone: An end of the junction does not agree with germline; a read error may underlie this. The chain joins TRBV7-2 to TRBJ2-7; 9 nucleotides align to TRBD2. Looked up from germline, CDR1 is SGHTA and CDR2 is FQGNSA. CDR3 size: 14 residues. As DNA, the CDR3 is TGTGCCAGCAGCCTAGCGGGGAGCTCCTACGAGCAGTACTTC. Protein product: CASSLAGSSYEQYF. Complete variable domain (other parts from reference TRBV7-2 and TRBJ2-7): GAGVSQSPSNKVTEKGKDVELRCDPISGHTALYWYRQSLGQGLEFLIYFQGNSAPDKSGLPSDRFSAERTGGSVSTLTIQRTQQEDSAVYLCASSLAGSSYEQYFGPGTRLTVT.

The chain uses TRBV14 and TRBJ1-4; D is uncertain. Looked up from germline, CDR1 is SGHDN and CDR2 is FVKESK. This CDR3 spans 17 amino acids. Trimming stripped 0 bases from V and 6 bases from J, with 17 bases between. The CDR3 DNA reads TGTGCCAGCAGCCAAGATCGGATGGGTCACGGTTATGAAAAACTGTTTTTT. Residues: CASSQDRMGHGYEKLFF. Full variable domain (missing parts from reference TRBV14 and TRBJ1-4): EAGVTQFPSHSVIEKGQTVTLRCDPISGHDNLYWYRRVMGKEIKFLLHFVKESKQDESGMPNNRFLAERTGGTYSTLKVQPAELEDSGVYFCASSQDRMGHGYEKLFFGSGTQLSVL.

This clone appeared a few times. The V call is TRBV19, the J call TRBJ1-4; 9 bases align to TRBD1. V lost 4 bases to trimming and J lost 7 bases; unmatched junction nucleotides: 10. This CDR3 has 16 amino acids. Germline V gene sequence: CDR1 LNHDA, CDR2 SQIVND (reference sequence). Written as DNA, the CDR3 is TGTGCCAGTAGTAGTTTGAGTGGGACAGGGCGTGAAAAACTGTTTTTT. Amino acids: CASSSLSGTGREKLFF.

The V gene is TRBV4-3, the J gene TRBJ1-3; the D is unclear. This CDR3 region has 15 residues. CDR1 is LGHNA, CDR2 YSLEER, per germline. Trimming left V 0 bases short and J 4 bases short, with 10 bases between. CDR3 amino acids: CASSQDTAVGNTIYF. The CDR3, as DNA: TGCGCCAGCAGCCAAGATACGGCAGTCGGAAACACCATATATTTT.

CDR3 DNA: TGCAGTGCCCGGTGGGGGGGAGGAGCTTTCTTT. This encodes CSARWGGGAFF. The chain joins TRBV20-1 to TRBJ1-1, with a tentative D call TRBD1 (5 bases). The CDR3 length is 11 residues. V was trimmed by 6 bases and J by 10 bases, leaving 15 bases between them. Germline CDR1 DFQATT, CDR2 SNEGSKA (reference sequence).

This clone was detected only once. The genes are TRBV6-5 and TRBJ1-1; D is undetermined. Germline lookup yields CDR1 MNHEY and CDR2 SVGAGI. Trimming took off 5 bases at V and 7 bases at J, with 8 bases between the two ends. The CDR3 is made up of 11 amino acids. CDR3 in amino acids: CASSTGDEAFF. In DNA form, the CDR3 reads TGTGCCAGCAGTACCGGGGATGAAGCTTTCTTT.

The chain links TRBV12-5 to TRBJ2-2; TRBD1 matches at 11 bases. With 3 bases clipped from V and 7 bases from J, the junction kept 7 bases outside the gene matches. The CDR3 covers 16 residues. Germline CDR1 is LGHNT and CDR2 is FRNRAP. The CDR3: CASGFEDRGPNGELFF. CDR3 in DNA: TGTGCTAGTGGTTTTGAGGACAGGGGGCCGAACGGGGAGCTGTTTTTT.

The chain carries TRBV5-4 and TRBJ1-2; D gene uncertain. The germline V gene has CDR1 SGHNT and CDR2 YYREEE (reference sequence). The CDR3 consists of 14 residues. Deletions cut 0 bases from V and 8 bases from J, with 14 bases between. The CDR3 protein is CASSLAGGYGGYTF. CDR3 DNA: TGTGCCAGCAGCTTGGCAGGAGGGTACGGCGGCTACACCTTC.

This rearrangement joins TRBV6-4 to TRBJ2-3, with 9 bases fitting TRBD2. This CDR3 is built from 16 residues. V was clipped by 2 bases and J by 2 bases; unmatched bases: 5. The V gene's germline CDR1 is MRHNA and CDR2 SNTAGT. The CDR3 DNA sequence: TGTGCCAGCAGTGACGGGGTAGCGGGGGACACAGATACGCAGTATTTT. This sequence encodes CASSDGVAGDTDTQYF.

The rearrangement links TRBV9 to TRBJ2-1; 10 bases line up with TRBD1. This CDR3 has 16 amino acids. V shed 3 bases and J 8 bases; nucleotides not matched to a gene: 11. Germline-derived CDR1 and CDR2 are SGDLS and YYNGEE. The CDR3 region has the DNA TGTGCCAGCAGCGCCGCCCGGGACAGGGGTGTGTATGAGCAGTTCTTC. Translated, it gives CASSAARDRGVYEQFF.

The chain has TRBV2 and TRBJ1-2, with D perhaps TRBD1 (5 bases). With 6 bases removed from V and 8 bases from J, the gap between germline ends came to 16 bases. CDR1 and CDR2 from the germline V gene are SNHLY and FYNNEI. This CDR3 has 13 amino acids. CDR3 bases: TGTGCCAGCAGCCTAGGGGAGGATCACGGCTACACCTTC. Translating gives CASSLGEDHGYTF.

This chain links TRBV5-1 with TRBJ2-4; no firm D call. This CDR3 has 16 amino acids. Trimming took off 1 base at V and 5 bases at J, with 16 bases between the two ends. CDR1 and CDR2 (germline): SGHRS, YFSETQ. In DNA form, the CDR3 reads TGCGCCAGCAGCTTGACGGCAGGAGAGGACGAAAACATTCAGTACTTC. It yields the protein CASSLTAGEDENIQYF.

CDR3: CASSTSQGWTEAFF. The CDR3 coding sequence is TGTGCCAGTAGTACTTCACAGGGTTGGACTGAAGCTTTCTTT. V is TRBV19 and J is TRBJ1-1, with D possibly matching TRBD1 (6 bases). The ends were cut back, 4 bases at V and 5 bases at J, with 14 bases in the middle. Per the germline V gene, CDR1 is LNHDA and CDR2 is SQIVND (reference sequence). The CDR3 has 14 amino acids. Variable domain in full (rest from reference TRBV19 and TRBJ1-1): DGGITQSPKYLFRKEGQNVTLSCEQNLNHDAMYWYRQDPGQGLRLIYYSQIVNDFQKGDIAEGYSVSREKKESFPLTVTSAQKNPTAFYLCASSTSQGWTEAFFGQGTRLTVV.

This chain links TRBV7-9 with TRBJ2-7; D possibly corresponds to TRBD2 (5 bases). Germline CDR1 is SEHNR and CDR2 is FQNEAQ (reference sequence). This CDR3 is built from 18 residues. Trimming shortened V by 2 bases and J by 5 bases, and 25 bases separated the two germline ends. Written as DNA, the CDR3 is TGTGCCAGCAGCTTATCTAGCATCGCGACCAGAAAGAGGGACGAGCAGTACTTC. Protein: CASSLSSIATRKRDEQYF. Full variable domain (rest looked up from reference TRBV7-9 and TRBJ2-7): DTGVSQNPRHKITKRGQNVTFRCDPISEHNRLYWYRQTLGQGPEFLTYFQNEAQLEKSRLLSDRFSAERPKGSFSTLEIQRTEQGDSAMYLCASSLSSIATRKRDEQYFGPGTRLTVT.

The genes are TRBV9 and TRBJ2-7; D ambiguous. V lost 3 bases and J 5 bases, leaving 6 bases between the germline ends. The CDR3 is 11 amino acids. Germline loops: CDR1 SGDLS, CDR2 YYNGEE. The CDR3 DNA follows: TGTGCCAGCAGCGAAGTTCACGAGCAGTACTTC. This sequence encodes CASSEVHEQYF.

V is TRBV7-2 and J is TRBJ1-1; possible D gene TRBD1, 5 bases. Per germline, CDR1 SGHTA and CDR2 FQGNSA. V lost 5 bases, J lost 4 bases, and 14 bases lay in between. CDR3 length: 14 amino acids. The CDR3 DNA reads TGTGCCAGCAGCCCAACCCGGGACGGCACTGAAGCTTTCTTT. Amino acid sequence: CASSPTRDGTEAFF.

V is TRBV6-1 and J is TRBJ2-5; 8 bases match TRBD1. V was pared by 8 bases and J by 6 bases, with 8 bases of the junction left unmatched. From germline, CDR1 is MNHNS and CDR2 SASEGT. The CDR3 totals 13 residues. The CDR3 bases are TGTGCCAGCGTTTTGACAGGGGCTCAGACCCAGTACTTC. Encoded protein: CASVLTGAQTQYF.

This chain links TRBV2 with TRBJ1-2; D may be TRBD1 (6 bases). CDR1 is SNHLY and CDR2 is FYNNEI in the germline V gene. This CDR3 is 14 amino acids long. Trimming removed 6 bases from V and 4 bases from J, with 15 bases in between. CDR3 protein: CASRVTRGFYGYTF. CDR3 DNA: TGTGCCAGCAGAGTGACCAGGGGTTTCTATGGCTACACCTTC.

This chain links TRBV7-2 with TRBJ1-1; 8 bases agree with TRBD1. CDR1 SGHTA and CDR2 FQGNSA come from the germline V gene. V lost 2 bases and J lost 1; bases outside the gene matches: 3. The length of the CDR3 is 15 residues. CDR3 residues: CASSLWTGSNTEAFF. DNA for the CDR3: TGTGCCAGCAGCTTATGGACAGGGTCGAACACTGAAGCTTTCTTT.